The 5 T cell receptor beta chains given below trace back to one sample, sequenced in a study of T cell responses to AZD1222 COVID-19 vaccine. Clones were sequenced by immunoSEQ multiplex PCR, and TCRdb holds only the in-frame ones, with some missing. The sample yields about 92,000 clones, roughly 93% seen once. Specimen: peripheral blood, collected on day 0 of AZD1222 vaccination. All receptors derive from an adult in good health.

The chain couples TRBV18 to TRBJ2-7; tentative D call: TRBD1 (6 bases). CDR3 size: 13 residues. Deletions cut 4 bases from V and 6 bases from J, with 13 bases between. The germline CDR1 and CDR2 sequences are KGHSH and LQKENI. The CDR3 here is CASSRATGSEQYF. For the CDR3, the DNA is TGTGCCAGCTCACGGGCCACAGGGTCCGAGCAGTACTTC. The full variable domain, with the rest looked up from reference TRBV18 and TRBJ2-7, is NAGVMQNPRHLVRRRGQEARLRCSPMKGHSHVYWYRQLPEEGLKFMVYLQKENIIDESGMPKERFSAEFPKEGPSILRIQQVVRGDSAAYFCASSRATGSEQYFGPGTRLTVT.

The CDR3 protein is CASSQEQRYSTDTQYF. CDR3 nucleotide sequence: TGTGCCAGCAGCCAAGAGCAGCGATATAGCACAGATACGCAGTATTTT. This chain joins TRBV14 and TRBJ2-3; D remains ambiguous. CDR1 and CDR2 from the germline V gene are SGHDN and FVKESK. The CDR3 consists of 16 residues. V lost 0 bases and J 0 bases, leaving 10 bases between the germline ends.

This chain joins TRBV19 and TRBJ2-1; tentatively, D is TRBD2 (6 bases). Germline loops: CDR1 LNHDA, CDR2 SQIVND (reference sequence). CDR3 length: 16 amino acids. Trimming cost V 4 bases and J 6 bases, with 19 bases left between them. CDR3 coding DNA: TGTGCCAGTAGTACGATAGCGGTCCCGGTACTCAATGAGCAGTTCTTC. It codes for CASSTIAVPVLNEQFF.

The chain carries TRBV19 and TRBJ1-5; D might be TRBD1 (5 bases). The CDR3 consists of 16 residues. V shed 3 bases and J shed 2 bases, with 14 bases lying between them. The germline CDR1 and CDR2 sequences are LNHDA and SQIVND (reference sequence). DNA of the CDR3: TGTGCCAGTAGTATTGTGGGGGGACGAGGCAATCAGCCCCAGCATTTT. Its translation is CASSIVGGRGNQPQHF.

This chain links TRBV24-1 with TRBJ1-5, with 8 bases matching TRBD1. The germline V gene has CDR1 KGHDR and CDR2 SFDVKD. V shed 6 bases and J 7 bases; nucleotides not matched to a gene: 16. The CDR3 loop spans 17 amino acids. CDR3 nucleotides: TGTGCCACCAGTCCGGCTCTGGGCAGGGGGCAGGAACAGCCCCAGCATTTT. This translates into CATSPALGRGQEQPQHF.